Listed here are 9 T cell receptor beta chains from one sample, sequenced in a study of blood T cell repertoires in COVID-19 (dated by TCRdb to the early 2020s). Library preparation was by the immunoSEQ multiplex PCR assay. In its TCRdb copy, this immuneACCESS table keeps in-frame sequences only and misses some clones. Where compared with another copy, unresolved V genes explain less than half of these, and the others have no known cause. Present in this sample are over 200,000 clones, less than 90% of which were seen just once. Together, the top ten hold around 2.6% of the sample. The sequenced sample was peripheral blood. Receptors originate from a woman in her 70s with active or convalescent COVID-19.

DNA of the CDR3: TGTGCCAGCAGCATCAGGGATTCTCCCTCCTACGAGCAGTACTTC. Encoded protein: CASSIRDSPSYEQYF. The chain employs TRBV5-8 and TRBJ2-7; maybe TRBD1 (5 bases). Trimming removed 4 bases at V and 0 bases at J, with 14 bases between. Looked up from germline, CDR1 is SGHTS and CDR2 is YDEGEE. The CDR3 extends over 15 amino acids.

The V call is TRBV19, the J call TRBJ2-7, with 8 bases fitting TRBD2. CDR1 is LNHDA and CDR2 is SQIVND in the germline V gene (reference sequence). With 4 bases clipped from V and 0 bases from J, the junction kept 8 bases outside the gene matches. This CDR3 is 16 amino acids long. The CDR3 region has the DNA TGTGCCAGTAGTAAATTAACTAGCGGAGCCTCCTACGAGCAGTACTTC. Its translation: CASSKLTSGASYEQYF. Full variable domain (remainder filled in from reference TRBV19 and TRBJ2-7): DGGITQSPKYLFRKEGQNVTLSCEQNLNHDAMYWYRQDPGQGLRLIYYSQIVNDFQKGDIAEGYSVSREKKESFPLTVTSAQKNPTAFYLCASSKLTSGASYEQYFGPGTRLTVT.

The chain is built from TRBV5-6 and TRBJ1-1; D is possibly TRBD1 (5 bases). This CDR3 comprises 10 residues. Trimming removed 7 bases at V and 6 bases at J, with 7 bases between. CDR1 is SGHDT and CDR2 is YYEEEE in the germline V gene. The CDR3 nucleotides read TGTGCCAGCCGACAGTCTGAAGCTTTCTTT. As protein: CASRQSEAFF.

This chain connects TRBV25-1 to TRBJ1-2; 8 positions match TRBD1. V dropped 2 bases and J dropped 8; count of bases not matched to a gene: 4. CDR3 size: 13 residues. From germline, CDR1 is MGHDK and CDR2 SYGVNS. The DNA of the CDR3 is TGTGCCAGCAGTGAAGCAGGGGGCTGGGGCTACACCTTC. This codes for CASSEAGGWGYTF.

The chain combines TRBV5-4 with TRBJ2-7, with 9 bases aligning to TRBD2. The CDR3 is made up of 14 amino acids. Unmatched junction bases numbered 8, after V lost 4 bases and J lost 6 bases. Germline V gives CDR1 SGHNT, CDR2 YYREEE (reference sequence). Written as DNA, the CDR3 is TGTGCCAGCAGCCCGGGGCTAGCGGGGACCGAGCAGTACTTC. This gives the protein CASSPGLAGTEQYF.

The chain employs TRBV15 and TRBJ1-3, with D possibly matching TRBD1 (6 bases). The V end lost 8 bases, the J end lost 2 bases, and 10 bases lay between the germline ends. This CDR3 comprises 13 residues. Germline CDR1 reads LNHNV; CDR2 reads YYDKDF (reference sequence). For the CDR3, the DNA is TGTGCCACCGGAAACAGGGCTGGAAACACCATATATTTT. Its protein is CATGNRAGNTIYF.

The chain combines TRBV5-8 with TRBJ2-5, with a weak D call TRBD1 (6 bases). CDR3 length: 16 amino acids. The V gene lost 5 bases and the J gene lost 1 base, with 18 bases spanning the gap. The germline gives CDR1 SGHTS, CDR2 YDEGEE. The chain's CDR3 is CASRRMGAGAQETQYF. In DNA, the CDR3 is TGTGCCAGCAGGAGAATGGGGGCAGGGGCCCAAGAGACCCAGTACTTC.

The chain recombines TRBV28 with TRBJ1-1, with no clear D. The V and J ends lost 6 bases and 1 base respectively, with 12 bases between them. This CDR3 is built from 14 residues. CDR1 is MDHEN and CDR2 is SYDVKM in the germline V gene. This CDR3 is CASRTQVTNTEAFF. Here the CDR3 DNA reads TGTGCCAGCAGAACCCAGGTTACGAACACTGAAGCTTTCTTT.

The chain employs TRBV18 and TRBJ2-2; D gene uncertain. Germline CDR1 KGHSH, CDR2 LQKENI. V was trimmed by 6 bases and J by 5 bases, leaving 10 bases between them. The CDR3 is 13 residues long. The CDR3 DNA reads TGTGCCAGCTCGGCAGGTTTGACCGGGGAGCTGTTTTTT. Translated: CASSAGLTGELFF.